This T cell receptor beta chain was identified during a study of T cells in women clearing cervical HPV infection. Broader study findings: TRBV6-7 relative abundance averaged about 0.1% in cases and 0.15% to 0.2% in controls.

In terms of frequency, this clone is medium-sized. Its antigen is as yet unknown. The read halts 3 residues ahead of the CDR3 end, with the missing end drawn from the germline J gene. Profiled with immunoSEQ multiplex PCR; TCRdb holds only in-frame clones, not every one. The sample features about 30,000 clones, with approximately 2.8% in its top ten. The CDR3 contains 13 residues. Trimming left V 8 bases short and J 5 bases short, with 18 bases between. Germline V lookup: CDR1 DFQATT, CDR2 SNEGSKA (reference sequence). The sample was blood buffy coat. The chain is built from TRBV20-1 and TRBJ2-5, with D tentatively TRBD1 (5 bases). The source is a woman aged 18 to 75 with a cervical HPV16 infection that either progressed to CIN3+ or cleared (not recorded which). The CDR3 loop reads CSPHLQGKETQYF. The sequenced CDR3 bases are TGCAGTCCCCATCTCCAGGGCAAGGAGACC.